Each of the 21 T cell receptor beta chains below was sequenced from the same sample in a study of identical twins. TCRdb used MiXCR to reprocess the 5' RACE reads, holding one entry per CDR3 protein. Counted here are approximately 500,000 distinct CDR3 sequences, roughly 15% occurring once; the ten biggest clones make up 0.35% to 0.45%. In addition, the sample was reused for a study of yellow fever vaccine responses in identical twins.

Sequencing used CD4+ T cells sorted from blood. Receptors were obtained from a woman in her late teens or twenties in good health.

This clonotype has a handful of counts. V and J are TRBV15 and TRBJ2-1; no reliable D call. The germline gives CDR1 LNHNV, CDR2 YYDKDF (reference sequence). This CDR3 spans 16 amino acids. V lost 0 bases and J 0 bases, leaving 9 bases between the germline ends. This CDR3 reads CATSRDLQYSYNEQFF. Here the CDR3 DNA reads TGTGCCACCAGCAGAGATCTTCAATACTCCTACAATGAGCAGTTCTTC.

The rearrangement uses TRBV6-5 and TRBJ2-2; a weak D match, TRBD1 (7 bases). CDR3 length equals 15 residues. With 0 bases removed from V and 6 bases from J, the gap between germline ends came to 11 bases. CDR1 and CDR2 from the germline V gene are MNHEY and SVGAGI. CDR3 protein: CASSYSEGAAGELFF. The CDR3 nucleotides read TGTGCCAGCAGTTACTCGGAGGGGGCGGCCGGGGAGCTGTTTTTT.

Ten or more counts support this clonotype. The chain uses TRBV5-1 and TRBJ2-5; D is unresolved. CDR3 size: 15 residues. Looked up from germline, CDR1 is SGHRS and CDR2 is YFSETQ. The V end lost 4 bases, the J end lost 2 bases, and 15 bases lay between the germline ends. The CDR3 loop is CASSPRRLAQETQYF. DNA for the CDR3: TGCGCCAGCAGCCCCCGCCGACTTGCACAAGAGACCCAGTACTTC.

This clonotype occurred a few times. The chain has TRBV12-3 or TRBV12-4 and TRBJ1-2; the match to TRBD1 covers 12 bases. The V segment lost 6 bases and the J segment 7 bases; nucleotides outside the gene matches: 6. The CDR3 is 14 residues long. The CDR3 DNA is TGTGCCAGCAGACCGGGACAGGGGGCGGGTGGCTACACCTTC. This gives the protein CASRPGQGAGGYTF.

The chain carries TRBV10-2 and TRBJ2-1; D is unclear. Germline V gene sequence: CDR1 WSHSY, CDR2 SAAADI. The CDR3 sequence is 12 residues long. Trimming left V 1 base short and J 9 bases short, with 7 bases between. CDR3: CASSELRGEQFF. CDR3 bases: TGCGCCAGCAGTGAGTTGCGTGGTGAGCAGTTCTTC.

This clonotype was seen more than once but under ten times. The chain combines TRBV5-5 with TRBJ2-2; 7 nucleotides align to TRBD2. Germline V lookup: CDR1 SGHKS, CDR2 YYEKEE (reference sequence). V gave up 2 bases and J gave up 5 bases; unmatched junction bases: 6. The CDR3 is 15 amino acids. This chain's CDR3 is CASSLYGGVTGELFF. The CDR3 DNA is TGTGCCAGCAGCTTATATGGGGGGGTTACCGGGGAGCTGTTTTTT.

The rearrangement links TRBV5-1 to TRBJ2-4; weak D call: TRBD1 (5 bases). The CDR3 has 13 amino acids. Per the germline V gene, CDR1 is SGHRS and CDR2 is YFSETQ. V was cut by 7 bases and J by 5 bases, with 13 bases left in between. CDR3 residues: CASRQSAENIQYF. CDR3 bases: TGCGCCAGCCGACAGTCGGCTGAAAACATTCAGTACTTC.

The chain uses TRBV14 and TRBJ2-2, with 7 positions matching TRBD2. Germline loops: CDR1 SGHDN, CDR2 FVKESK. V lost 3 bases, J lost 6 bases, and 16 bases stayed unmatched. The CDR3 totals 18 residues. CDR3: CASSQALGGGPESGELFF. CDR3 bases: TGTGCCAGCAGCCAGGCACTCGGGGGAGGGCCTGAATCCGGGGAGCTGTTTTTT.

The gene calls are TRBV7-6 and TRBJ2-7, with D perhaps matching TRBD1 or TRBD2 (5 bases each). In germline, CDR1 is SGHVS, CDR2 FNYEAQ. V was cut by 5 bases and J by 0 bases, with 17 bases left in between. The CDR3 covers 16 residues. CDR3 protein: CASSPRRGPLSYEQYF. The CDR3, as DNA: TGTGCCAGCAGCCCCAGACGGGGACCTCTCTCCTACGAGCAGTACTTC.

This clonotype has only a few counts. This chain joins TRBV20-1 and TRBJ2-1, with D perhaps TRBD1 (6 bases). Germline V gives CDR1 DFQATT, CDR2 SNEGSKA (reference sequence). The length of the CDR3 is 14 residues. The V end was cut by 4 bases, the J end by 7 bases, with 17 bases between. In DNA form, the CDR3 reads TGCAGTGCTATCCTAGGGGGTGCAGGGAATGAGCAGTTCTTC. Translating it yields CSAILGGAGNEQFF.

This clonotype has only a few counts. CDR3 protein: CASSQDGTSRPYNEQFF. The CDR3 coding sequence is TGTGCCAGCAGCCAAGACGGGACTAGCAGGCCCTACAATGAGCAGTTCTTC. V gene TRBV3-1 combines with J gene TRBJ2-1; 9 bases align to TRBD2. This CDR3 contains 17 residues. The germline V gene has CDR1 LGHDT and CDR2 YNNKEL (reference sequence). V was clipped by 0 bases and J by 2 bases; unmatched bases: 5.

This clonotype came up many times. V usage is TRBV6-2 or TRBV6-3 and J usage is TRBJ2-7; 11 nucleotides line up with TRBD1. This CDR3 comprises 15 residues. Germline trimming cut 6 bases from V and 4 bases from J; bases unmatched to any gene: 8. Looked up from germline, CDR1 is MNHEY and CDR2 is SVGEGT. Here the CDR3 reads CASSPPGTGGYEQYF. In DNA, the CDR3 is TGTGCCAGCAGCCCACCCGGGACAGGGGGTTACGAGCAGTACTTC.

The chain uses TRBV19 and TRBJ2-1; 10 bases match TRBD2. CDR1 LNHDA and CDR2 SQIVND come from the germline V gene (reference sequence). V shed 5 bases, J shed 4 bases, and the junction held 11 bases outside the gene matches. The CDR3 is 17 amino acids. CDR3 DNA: TGTGCCAGTAGTCCCCCCGGACTAGCGGCAATTTACAATGAGCAGTTCTTC. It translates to CASSPPGLAAIYNEQFF. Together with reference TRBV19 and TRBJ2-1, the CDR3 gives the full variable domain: DGGITQSPKYLFRKEGQNVTLSCEQNLNHDAMYWYRQDPGQGLRLIYYSQIVNDFQKGDIAEGYSVSREKKESFPLTVTSAQKNPTAFYLCASSPPGLAAIYNEQFFGPGTRLTVL.

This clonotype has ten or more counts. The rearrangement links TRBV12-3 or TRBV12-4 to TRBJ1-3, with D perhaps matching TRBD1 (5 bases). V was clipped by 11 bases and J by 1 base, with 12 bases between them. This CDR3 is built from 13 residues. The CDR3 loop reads CASRRGSGNTIYF. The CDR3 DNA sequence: TGTGCCTCTCGGAGGGGATCTGGAAACACCATATATTTT.

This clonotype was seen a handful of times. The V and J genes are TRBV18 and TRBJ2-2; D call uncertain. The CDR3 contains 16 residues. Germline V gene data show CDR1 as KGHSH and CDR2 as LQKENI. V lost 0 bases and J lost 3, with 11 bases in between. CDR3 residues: CASSPPVSGYTGELFF. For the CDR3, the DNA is TGTGCCAGCTCACCACCGGTTTCCGGTTACACCGGGGAGCTGTTTTTT.

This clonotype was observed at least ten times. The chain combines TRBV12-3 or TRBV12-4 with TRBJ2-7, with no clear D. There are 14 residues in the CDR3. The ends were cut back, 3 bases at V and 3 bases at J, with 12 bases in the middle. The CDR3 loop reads CASSFGKSLYEQYF. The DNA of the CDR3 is TGTGCCAGCAGTTTCGGAAAGTCCCTCTACGAGCAGTACTTC.

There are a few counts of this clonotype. The CDR3 DNA sequence: TGTGCCAGCAAGATTAACAGGGGGCTCGGCAATGAGCAGTTCTTC. This gives the protein CASKINRGLGNEQFF. The V call is TRBV27, the J call TRBJ2-1; 9 nucleotides line up with TRBD1. V lost 7 bases, J lost 6 bases, and 10 bases stayed unmatched. Germline V CDR1 and CDR2: MNHEY, SMNVEV (reference sequence). The CDR3 is 15 residues long.

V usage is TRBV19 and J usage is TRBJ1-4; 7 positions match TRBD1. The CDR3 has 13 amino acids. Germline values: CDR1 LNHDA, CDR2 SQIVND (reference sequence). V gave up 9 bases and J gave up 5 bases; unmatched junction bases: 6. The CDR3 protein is CASAGTANEKLFF. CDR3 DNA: TGTGCCAGCGCCGGGACAGCGAATGAAAAACTGTTTTTT.

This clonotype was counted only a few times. In nucleotides, the CDR3 is TGTGCCAGCAGTTTGCCACTAGCGGAACAAGAGACCCAGTACTTC. Its translation is CASSLPLAEQETQYF. V gene TRBV28 combines with J gene TRBJ2-5; 8 bases are shared with TRBD2. Germline V CDR1 and CDR2: MDHEN, SYDVKM. J lost 2 bases, V lost 3 bases, and 5 bases had no gene match. CDR3 length: 15 amino acids.

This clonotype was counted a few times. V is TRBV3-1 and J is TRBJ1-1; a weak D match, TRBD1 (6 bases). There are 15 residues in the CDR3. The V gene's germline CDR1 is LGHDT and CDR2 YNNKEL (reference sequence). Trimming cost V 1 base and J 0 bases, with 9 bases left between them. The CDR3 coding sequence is TGTGCCAGCAGCCAAGGACAGGTCATGAACACTGAAGCTTTCTTT. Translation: CASSQGQVMNTEAFF.

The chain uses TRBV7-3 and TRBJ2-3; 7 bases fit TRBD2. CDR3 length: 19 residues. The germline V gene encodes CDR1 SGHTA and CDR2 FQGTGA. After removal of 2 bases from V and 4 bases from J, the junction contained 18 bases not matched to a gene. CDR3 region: CASSLFPQPGLKISDTQYF. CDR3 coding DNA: TGTGCCAGCAGCTTATTTCCCCAACCGGGACTAAAGATTTCAGATACGCAGTATTTT.